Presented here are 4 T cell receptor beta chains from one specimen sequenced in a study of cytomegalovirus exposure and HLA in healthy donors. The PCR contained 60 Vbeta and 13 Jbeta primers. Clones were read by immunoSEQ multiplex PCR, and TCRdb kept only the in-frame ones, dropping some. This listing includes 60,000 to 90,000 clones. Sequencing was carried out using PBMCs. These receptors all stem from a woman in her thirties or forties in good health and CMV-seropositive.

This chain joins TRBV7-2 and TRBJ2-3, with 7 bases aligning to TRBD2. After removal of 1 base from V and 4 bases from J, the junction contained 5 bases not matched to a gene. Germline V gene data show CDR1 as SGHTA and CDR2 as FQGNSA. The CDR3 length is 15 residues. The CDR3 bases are TGTGCCAGCAGCTTAGATGGACTAGGGGCAGATACGCAGTATTTT. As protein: CASSLDGLGADTQYF.

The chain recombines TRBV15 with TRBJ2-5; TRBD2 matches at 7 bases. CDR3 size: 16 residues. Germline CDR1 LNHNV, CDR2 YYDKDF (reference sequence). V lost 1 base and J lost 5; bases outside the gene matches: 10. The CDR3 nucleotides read TGTGCCACCAGCAGAGGAGGAGCGGGGCCGAGGGAGACCCAGTACTTC. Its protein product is CATSRGGAGPRETQYF.

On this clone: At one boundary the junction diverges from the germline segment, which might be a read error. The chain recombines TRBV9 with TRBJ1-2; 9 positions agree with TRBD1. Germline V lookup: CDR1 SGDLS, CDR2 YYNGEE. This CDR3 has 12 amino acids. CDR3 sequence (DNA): TGTGCCAGCACGCAACAGGGGGCCCCAGAGGCCTTC. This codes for CASTQQGAPEAF.

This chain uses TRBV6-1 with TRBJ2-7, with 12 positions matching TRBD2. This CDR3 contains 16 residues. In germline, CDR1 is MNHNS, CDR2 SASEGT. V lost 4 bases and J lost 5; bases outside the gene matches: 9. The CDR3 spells CASSGLTSGRWNEQYF. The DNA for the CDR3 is TGTGCCAGCAGTGGACTGACTAGCGGGAGATGGAACGAGCAGTACTTC.